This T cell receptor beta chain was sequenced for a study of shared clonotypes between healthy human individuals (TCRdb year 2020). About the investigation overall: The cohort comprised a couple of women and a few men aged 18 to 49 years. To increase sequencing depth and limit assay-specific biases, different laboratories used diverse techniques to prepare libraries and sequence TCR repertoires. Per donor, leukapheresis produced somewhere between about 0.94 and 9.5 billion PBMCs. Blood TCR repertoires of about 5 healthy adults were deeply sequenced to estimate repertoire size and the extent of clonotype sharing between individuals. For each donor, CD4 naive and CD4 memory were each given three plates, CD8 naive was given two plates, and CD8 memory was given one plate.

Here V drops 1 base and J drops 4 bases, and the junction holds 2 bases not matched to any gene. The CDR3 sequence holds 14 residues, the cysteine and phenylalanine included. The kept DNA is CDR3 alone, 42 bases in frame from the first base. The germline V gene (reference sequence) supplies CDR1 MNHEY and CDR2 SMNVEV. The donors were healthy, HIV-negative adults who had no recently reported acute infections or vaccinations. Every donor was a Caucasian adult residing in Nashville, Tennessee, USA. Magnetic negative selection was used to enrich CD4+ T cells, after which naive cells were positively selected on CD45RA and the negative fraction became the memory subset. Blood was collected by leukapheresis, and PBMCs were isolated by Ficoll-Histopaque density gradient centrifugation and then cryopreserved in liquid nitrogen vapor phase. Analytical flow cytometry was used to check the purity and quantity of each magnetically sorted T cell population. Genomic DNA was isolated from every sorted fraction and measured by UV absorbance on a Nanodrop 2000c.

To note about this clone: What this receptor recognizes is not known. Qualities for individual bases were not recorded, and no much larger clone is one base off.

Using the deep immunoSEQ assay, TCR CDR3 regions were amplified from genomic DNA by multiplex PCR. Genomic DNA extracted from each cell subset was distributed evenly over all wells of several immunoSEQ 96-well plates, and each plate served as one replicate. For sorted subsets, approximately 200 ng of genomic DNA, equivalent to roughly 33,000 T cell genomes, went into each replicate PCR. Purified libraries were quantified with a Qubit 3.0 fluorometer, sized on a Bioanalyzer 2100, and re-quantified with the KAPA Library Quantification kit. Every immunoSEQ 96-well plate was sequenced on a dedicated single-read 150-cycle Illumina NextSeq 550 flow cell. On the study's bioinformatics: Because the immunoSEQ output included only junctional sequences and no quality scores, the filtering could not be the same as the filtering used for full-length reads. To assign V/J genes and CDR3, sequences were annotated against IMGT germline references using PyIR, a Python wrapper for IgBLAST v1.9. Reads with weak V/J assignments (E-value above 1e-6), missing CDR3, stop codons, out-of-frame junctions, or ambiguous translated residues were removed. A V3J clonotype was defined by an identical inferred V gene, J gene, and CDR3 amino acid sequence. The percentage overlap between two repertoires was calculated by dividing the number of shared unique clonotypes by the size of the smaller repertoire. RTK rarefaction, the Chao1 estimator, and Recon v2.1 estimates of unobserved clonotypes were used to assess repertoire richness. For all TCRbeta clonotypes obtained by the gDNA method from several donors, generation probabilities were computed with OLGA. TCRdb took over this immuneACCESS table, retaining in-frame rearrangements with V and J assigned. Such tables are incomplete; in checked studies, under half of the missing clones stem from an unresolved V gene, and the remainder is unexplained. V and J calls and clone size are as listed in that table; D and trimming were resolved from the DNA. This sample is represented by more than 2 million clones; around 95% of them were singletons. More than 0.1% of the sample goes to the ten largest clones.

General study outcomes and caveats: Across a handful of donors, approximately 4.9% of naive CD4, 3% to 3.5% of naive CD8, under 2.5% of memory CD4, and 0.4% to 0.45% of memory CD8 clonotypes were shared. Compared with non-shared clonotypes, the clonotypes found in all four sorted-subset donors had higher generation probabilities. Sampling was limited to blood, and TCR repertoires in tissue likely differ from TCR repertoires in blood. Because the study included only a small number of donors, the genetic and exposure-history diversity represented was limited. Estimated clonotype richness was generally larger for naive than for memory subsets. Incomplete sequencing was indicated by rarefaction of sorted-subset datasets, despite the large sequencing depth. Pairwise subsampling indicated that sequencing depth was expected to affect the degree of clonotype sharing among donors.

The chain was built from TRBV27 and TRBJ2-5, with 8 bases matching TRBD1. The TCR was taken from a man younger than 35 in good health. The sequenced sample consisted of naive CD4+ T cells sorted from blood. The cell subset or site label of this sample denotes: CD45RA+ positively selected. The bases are TGTGCCAGCAGTTTATACAGGGGGGTAGAGACCCAGTACTTC. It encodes CASSLYRGVETQYF.